The 16 T cell receptor beta chains below all came from one sample that was sequenced in a study of response to subunit inactivated influenza vaccine. MiXCR, run by TCRdb on the RT-PCR reads, gives a single entry per CDR3 protein. This table holds 500,000 to 550,000 distinct CDR3 sequences, approximately 24% found once. The same specimen was also included in a second study, on T cells expressing NK-cell markers. This second report adds: A 5'RACE template switching approach incorporating UMIs was used to make TCR beta cDNA.

This specimen consisted of CD4+ T cells sorted from PBMCs, obtained 12 days after vaccination. The source is a man aged 50 to 59 who received an inactivated influenza vaccine.

The chain joins TRBV4-3 to TRBJ2-5, with D perhaps being TRBD1 or TRBD2 (5 bases each). The germline gives CDR1 LGHNA, CDR2 YSLEER. The CDR3 spans 16 residues. Trimming took 4 bases from V and 3 from J, leaving 18 bases between them. The CDR3 spells CASSRAGTPDEETQYF. The CDR3 DNA reads as TGCGCCAGCAGCCGGGCAGGGACCCCTGACGAAGAGACCCAGTACTTC.

This chain connects TRBV6-1 to TRBJ1-5, with TRBD1 matching over 9 bases. V dropped 9 bases and J dropped 4; count of bases not matched to a gene: 13. This CDR3 has 16 amino acids. From germline, CDR1 is MNHNS and CDR2 SASEGT. This CDR3 is CASARGQGYFNQPQHF. DNA for the CDR3: TGTGCCAGTGCGAGGGGACAGGGTTACTTTAATCAGCCCCAGCATTTT.

This clonotype was observed a few times. V is TRBV10-3 and J is TRBJ2-7; D perhaps matches TRBD2 (6 bases). Trimming removed 4 bases at V and 6 bases at J, with 13 bases between. Germline CDR1 ENHRY, CDR2 SYGVKD. This CDR3 contains 13 residues. The CDR3 loop reads CAISGRELGEQYF. CDR3 DNA sequence: TGTGCCATCAGTGGCCGGGAGCTGGGCGAGCAGTACTTC.

This clonotype has more than one count but fewer than ten. This chain connects TRBV6-2 or TRBV6-3 to TRBJ2-4, with no clear D. Germline V lookup: CDR1 MNHEY, CDR2 SVGEGT. This CDR3 is built from 16 residues. The V end lost 6 bases, the J end lost 1 base, and 16 bases lay between the germline ends. Here the CDR3 DNA reads TGTGCCAGCAGACAAGCCAACTATTTCGCCAAAAACATTCAGTACTTC. This codes for CASRQANYFAKNIQYF.

J is TRBJ2-2 and V is TRBV6-5, with 7 nucleotides matching TRBD1. CDR1 is MNHEY and CDR2 is SVGAGI in the germline V gene. The CDR3 runs 16 residues. The J segment lost 4 bases and the V segment lost 2 bases, leaving 7 bases of the junction unmatched. CDR3 sequence: CASSYTRGRITGELFF. The CDR3 coding sequence is TGTGCCAGCAGTTACACTAGGGGGCGAATCACCGGGGAGCTGTTTTTT.

This clonotype was observed a handful of times. The chain joins TRBV10-3 to TRBJ2-1, with D possibly TRBD1 on 5 matching bases. Per the germline V gene, CDR1 is ENHRY and CDR2 is SYGVKD. V was trimmed by 6 bases and J by 9 bases, leaving 21 bases between them. This CDR3 spans 15 amino acids. The CDR3 is CAISDSGATPSEQFF. For the CDR3, the DNA is TGTGCCATCAGCGACAGTGGCGCGACTCCAAGTGAGCAGTTCTTC.

This rearrangement joins TRBV4-3 to TRBJ1-4, with unresolved D. Germline V gives CDR1 LGHNA, CDR2 YSLEER. This CDR3 is built from 15 residues. Trimming cost V 1 base and J 8 bases, with 14 bases left between them. This chain's CDR3 is CASSQGGGPDEKLFF. CDR3 nucleotides: TGCGCCAGCAGCCAAGGGGGAGGCCCGGACGAAAAACTGTTTTTT.

V is TRBV15 and J is TRBJ2-1; tentative D call: TRBD1 (5 bases). This CDR3 contains 13 residues. CDR1 and CDR2 from the germline V gene are LNHNV and YYDKDF (reference sequence). The V end lost 3 bases, the J end lost 7 bases, and 10 bases lay between the germline ends. The CDR3 protein is CATSSSGANEQFF. CDR3 in DNA: TGTGCCACCAGCAGCTCTGGGGCTAATGAGCAGTTCTTC.

The chain links TRBV11-2 to TRBJ2-3; D gene ambiguous. The CDR3 runs 13 residues. The germline V gene encodes CDR1 SGHAT and CDR2 FQNNGV. The V end lost 2 bases, the J end lost 4 bases, and 7 bases lay between the germline ends. The CDR3 is CASSLPGPDTQYF. The CDR3 DNA reads TGTGCCAGCAGCTTACCAGGTCCAGATACGCAGTATTTT.

The J gene is TRBJ2-7, the V gene TRBV12-3 or TRBV12-4, with 8 bases identical to TRBD2. V shed 6 bases, J shed 0 bases, and the junction held 7 bases outside the gene matches. This CDR3 has 15 residues. CDR3: CASRPAAGGSYEQYF. Written as DNA, the CDR3 is TGTGCCAGCAGACCCGCGGCGGGAGGCTCCTACGAGCAGTACTTC.

The chain uses TRBV5-1 and TRBJ2-1, with D possibly TRBD2 on 6 matching bases. The V end was cut by 4 bases, the J end by 6 bases, with 17 bases between. Germline CDR1 reads SGHRS; CDR2 reads YFSETQ. The CDR3 sequence is 15 residues long. The CDR3 DNA sequence: TGCGCCAGCAGCCCCCTTGACGGGAGTCGCAATGAGCAGTTCTTC. Translating gives CASSPLDGSRNEQFF.

The rearrangement joins TRBV6-1 to TRBJ2-7; D call uncertain. The germline V and J ends were trimmed by 10 bases and 6 bases, with 10 bases remaining between them. The CDR3 loop spans 10 amino acids. Germline V gene sequence: CDR1 MNHNS, CDR2 SASEGT. CDR3 loop: CAINSGEQYF. The CDR3 DNA sequence: TGTGCCATCAACTCGGGCGAGCAGTACTTC.

Here the CDR3 reads CASSYGSHQPQHF. Here the CDR3 DNA reads TGTGCCAGCAGTTACGGCAGCCATCAGCCCCAGCATTTT. The J gene is TRBJ1-5, the V gene TRBV6-2 or TRBV6-3; D ambiguous. There are 13 residues in the CDR3. V lost 2 bases and J lost 5, with 7 bases in between. Germline loops: CDR1 MNHEY, CDR2 SVGEGT.

The rearrangement joins TRBV10-2 to TRBJ2-2; 11 bases are shared with TRBD2. From germline, CDR1 is WSHSY and CDR2 SAAADI. V shed 6 bases and J 4 bases; nucleotides not matched to a gene: 4. This CDR3 comprises 15 residues. CDR3 nucleotide sequence: TGCGCCAGCAGGGGACTAGCGGAGTTCACCGGGGAGCTGTTTTTT. Translated, it gives CASRGLAEFTGELFF.

The CDR3 region has the DNA TGTGCCAGCAGCGTACAGGGAGACTATGGCTACACCTTC. This sequence encodes CASSVQGDYGYTF. V usage is TRBV5-7 and J usage is TRBJ1-2, with D tentatively TRBD1 (6 bases). TRBV5-7 is known as an ORF, though its function is uncertain. The CDR3 extends over 13 amino acids. V lost 4 bases and J 3 bases, leaving 10 bases between the germline ends.

The chain couples TRBV29-1 to TRBJ2-7; no clear D. There are 11 residues in the CDR3. Germline loops: CDR1 SQVTM, CDR2 ANQGSEA. Trimming removed 4 bases at V and 5 bases at J, with 9 bases between. The CDR3 sequence is CSVGQAHEQYF. The CDR3 DNA sequence: TGCAGCGTTGGGCAGGCCCACGAGCAGTACTTC.